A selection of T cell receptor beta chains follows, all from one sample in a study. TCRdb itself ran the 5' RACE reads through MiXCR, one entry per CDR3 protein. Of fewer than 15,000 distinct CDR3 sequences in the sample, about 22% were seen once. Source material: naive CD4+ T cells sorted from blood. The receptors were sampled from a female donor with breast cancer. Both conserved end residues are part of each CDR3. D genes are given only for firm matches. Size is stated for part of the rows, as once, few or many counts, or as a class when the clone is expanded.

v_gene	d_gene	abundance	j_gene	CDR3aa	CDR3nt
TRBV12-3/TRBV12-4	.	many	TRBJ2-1	CASTKGVGGSGHNEQFF	TGTGCCAGCACAAAGGGGGTTGGCGGGAGCGGGCACAATGAGCAGTTCTTC
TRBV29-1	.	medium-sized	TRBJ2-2	CSARRGTNTGELFF	TGCAGCGCCCGTCGGGGGACGAACACCGGGGAGCTGTTTTTT
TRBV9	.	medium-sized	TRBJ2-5	CASSVEDSQTQYF	TGTGCCAGCAGCGTAGAGGATAGCCAGACCCAGTACTTC
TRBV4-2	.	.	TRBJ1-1	CASSQDWGGPNTEAFF	TGTGCCAGCAGCCAAGATTGGGGGGGGCCCAACACTGAAGCTTTCTTT
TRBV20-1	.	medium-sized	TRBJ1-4	CSARDRGVRNEKLFF	TGCAGTGCTAGAGATCGCGGAGTCAGGAATGAAAAACTGTTTTTT
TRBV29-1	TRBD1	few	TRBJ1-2	CSVADRADYGYTF	TGCAGCGTGGCGGACAGGGCCGACTATGGCTACACCTTC
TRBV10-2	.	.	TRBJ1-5	CASSAGDQPQHF	TGCGCCAGCAGTGCAGGGGACCAGCCCCAGCATTTT
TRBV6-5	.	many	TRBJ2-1	CASSQGLNEQFF	TGTGCCAGCAGTCAGGGGCTCAATGAGCAGTTCTTC
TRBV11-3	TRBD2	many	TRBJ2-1	CASSLASGKYDEQFF	TGTGCCAGCAGCTTAGCGAGCGGGAAGTATGATGAGCAGTTCTTC
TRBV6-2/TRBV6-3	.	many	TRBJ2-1	CASSFGRPAYNEQFF	TGTGCCAGCAGTTTCGGACGTCCCGCCTACAATGAGCAGTTCTTC
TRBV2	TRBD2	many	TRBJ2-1	CASSKAGGRNEQFF	TGTGCCAGCAGTAAGGCGGGAGGCCGCAATGAGCAGTTCTTC
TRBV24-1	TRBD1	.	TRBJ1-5	CATSERTGTSNQPQHF	TGTGCCACCAGTGAGCGGACAGGGACCAGCAATCAGCCCCAGCATTTT
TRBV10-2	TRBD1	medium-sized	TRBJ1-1	CASTRDRGLSEAFF	TGCGCCAGCACTAGAGACAGGGGGCTTTCTGAAGCTTTCTTT
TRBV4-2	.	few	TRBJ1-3	CASSQNPDRGNTIYF	TGTGCCAGCAGCCAAAATCCCGACAGGGGAAACACCATATATTTT
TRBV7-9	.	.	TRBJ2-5	CASSSAIRGRETQYF	TGTGCCAGCAGCTCCGCGATCAGGGGGAGGGAGACCCAGTACTTC
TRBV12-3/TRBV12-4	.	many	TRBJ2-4	CASSRNSKNIQYF	TGTGCCAGCAGCCGAAATTCCAAAAACATTCAGTACTTC
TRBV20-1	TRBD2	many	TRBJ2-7	CSASRLAGFGEQYF	TGCAGTGCTAGCCGACTAGCGGGTTTCGGCGAGCAGTACTTC
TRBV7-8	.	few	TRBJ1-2	CASSLLGGAYGYTF	TGTGCCAGCAGCTTATTGGGAGGGGCGTATGGCTACACCTTC
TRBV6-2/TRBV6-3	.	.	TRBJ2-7	CANSQTFTIPYEQYF	TGTGCCAACAGCCAGACGTTCACCATCCCCTACGAGCAGTACTTC
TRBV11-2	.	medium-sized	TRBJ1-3	CASSLLPGSGNTIYF	TGTGCCAGCAGCTTACTCCCCGGCTCTGGAAACACCATATATTTT
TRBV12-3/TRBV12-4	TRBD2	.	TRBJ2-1	CASSLTSGRAVEQFF	TGTGCCAGCAGCCTCACTAGCGGGAGGGCGGTTGAGCAGTTCTTC
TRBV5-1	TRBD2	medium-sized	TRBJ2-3	CASSLARFQLREMRSTDTQYF	TGCGCCAGCAGCTTGGCGCGTTTTCAATTGCGGGAGATGAGGAGCACAGATACGCAGTATTTT
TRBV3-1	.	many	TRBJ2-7	CASSQGRPVAYEQYF	TGTGCCAGCAGCCAAGGCCGACCGGTGGCGTACGAGCAGTACTTC
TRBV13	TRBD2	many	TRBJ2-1	CASTPPGLAGGGGLEQFF	TGTGCCAGCACCCCCCCCGGACTAGCGGGAGGAGGGGGGTTGGAGCAGTTCTTC
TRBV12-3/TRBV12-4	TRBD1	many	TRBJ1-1	CASRPRDRVKAFF	TGTGCCAGCAGACCTAGGGACAGGGTAAAAGCTTTCTTT
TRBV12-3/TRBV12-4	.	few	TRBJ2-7	CASSLRGRGGYEQYF	TGTGCCAGCAGTTTGCGGGGGCGTGGCGGCTACGAGCAGTACTTC
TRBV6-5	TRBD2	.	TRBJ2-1	CASSYGGTSGFNEQFF	TGTGCCAGCAGTTACGGTGGGACTAGCGGGTTCAATGAGCAGTTCTTC
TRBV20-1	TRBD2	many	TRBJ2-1	CSARAVAGGPLNEQFF	TGCAGTGCTAGAGCCGTAGCGGGAGGGCCTCTCAATGAGCAGTTCTTC
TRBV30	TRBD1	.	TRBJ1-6	CAWSSQGTGHSPLHF	TGTGCCTGGAGTTCCCAGGGGACAGGGCATTCACCCCTCCACTTT
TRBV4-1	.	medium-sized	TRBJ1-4	CASSQDPMIRPQGEKLFF	TGCGCCAGCAGCCAAGACCCTATGATCCGGCCACAGGGTGAAAAACTGTTTTTT
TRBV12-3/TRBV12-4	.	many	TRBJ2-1	CASSFEGEQFF	TGTGCCAGCAGTTTTGAGGGTGAGCAGTTCTTC
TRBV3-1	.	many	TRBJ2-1	CASSQDARGTYRDEQFF	TGTGCCAGCAGCCAAGATGCGCGCGGGACCTACAGGGATGAGCAGTTCTTC
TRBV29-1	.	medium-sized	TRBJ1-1	CSVGRQVLNRGTEAFF	TGCAGCGTTGGCCGACAGGTGTTGAATCGGGGCACTGAAGCTTTCTTT
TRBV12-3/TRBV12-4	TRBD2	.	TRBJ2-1	CASSPRSGGYNEQFF	TGTGCCAGCAGCCCCAGGAGCGGGGGTTACAATGAGCAGTTCTTC
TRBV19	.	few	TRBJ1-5	CASSTKGPSNQPQHF	TGTGCCAGTAGTACTAAGGGGCCTAGCAATCAGCCCCAGCATTTT
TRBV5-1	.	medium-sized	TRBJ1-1	CASSLAEVTRAFF	TGCGCCAGCAGCTTGGCTGAGGTCACACGGGCTTTCTTT
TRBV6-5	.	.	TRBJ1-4	CASSFGGSNEKLFF	TGTGCCAGCAGTTTTGGGGGGTCGAACGAAAAACTGTTTTTT